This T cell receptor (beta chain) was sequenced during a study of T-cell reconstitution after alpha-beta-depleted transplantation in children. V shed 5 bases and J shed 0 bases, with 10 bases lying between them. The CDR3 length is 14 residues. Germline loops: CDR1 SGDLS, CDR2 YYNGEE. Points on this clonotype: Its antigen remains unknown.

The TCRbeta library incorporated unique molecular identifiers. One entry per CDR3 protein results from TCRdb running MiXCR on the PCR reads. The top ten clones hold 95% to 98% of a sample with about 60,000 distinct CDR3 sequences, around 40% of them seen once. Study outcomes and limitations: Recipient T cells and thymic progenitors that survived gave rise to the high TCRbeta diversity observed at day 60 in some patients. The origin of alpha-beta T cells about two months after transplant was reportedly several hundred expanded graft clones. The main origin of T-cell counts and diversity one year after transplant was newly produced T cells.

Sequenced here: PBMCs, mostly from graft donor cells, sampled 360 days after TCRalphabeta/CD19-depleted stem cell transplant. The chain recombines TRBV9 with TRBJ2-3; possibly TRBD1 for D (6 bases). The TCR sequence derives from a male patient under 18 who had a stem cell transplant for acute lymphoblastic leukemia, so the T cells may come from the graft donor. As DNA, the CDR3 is TGTGCCAGCAGTCAGGGACATAGCACAGATACGCAGTATTTT. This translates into CASSQGHSTDTQYF.